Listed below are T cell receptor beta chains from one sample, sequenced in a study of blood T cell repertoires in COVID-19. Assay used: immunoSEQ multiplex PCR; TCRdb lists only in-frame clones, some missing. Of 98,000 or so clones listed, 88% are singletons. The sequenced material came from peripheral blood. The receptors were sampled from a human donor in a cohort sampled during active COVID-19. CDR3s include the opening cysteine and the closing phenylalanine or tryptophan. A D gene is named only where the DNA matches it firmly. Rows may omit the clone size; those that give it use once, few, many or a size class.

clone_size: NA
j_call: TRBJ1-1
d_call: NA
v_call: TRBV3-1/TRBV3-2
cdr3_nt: TGTGCCAGCAGCCGCTTAGGGGGGGACACTGAAGCTTTCTTT
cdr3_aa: CASSRLGGDTEAFF

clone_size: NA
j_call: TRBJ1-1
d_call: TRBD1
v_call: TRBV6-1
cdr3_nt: TGTGCCAGCAGTGTACCGGGACAGTATAGGAACACTGAAGCTTTCTTT
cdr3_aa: CASSVPGQYRNTEAFF

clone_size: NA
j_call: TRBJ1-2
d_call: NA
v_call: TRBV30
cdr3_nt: TGTGCCTGGAGTGTATCCGAGTATGGCTACACCTTC
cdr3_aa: CAWSVSEYGYTF

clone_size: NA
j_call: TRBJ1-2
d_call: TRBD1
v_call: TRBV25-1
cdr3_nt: TGTGCCAGCAAATCGGTGGGGACAGGGGACGCCACCTTC
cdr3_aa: CASKSVGTGDATF

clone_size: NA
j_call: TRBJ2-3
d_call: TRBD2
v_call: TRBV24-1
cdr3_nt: TGTGCCACCAGTGATTCCTCCGGGACTAGCTCTAGCACAGATACGCAGTATTTT
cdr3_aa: CATSDSSGTSSSTDTQYF

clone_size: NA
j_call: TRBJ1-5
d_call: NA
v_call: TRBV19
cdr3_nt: TGTGCCAGTAGCAAGCAGGGCGTTGGCAATCAGCCCCAGCATTTT
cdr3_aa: CASSKQGVGNQPQHF

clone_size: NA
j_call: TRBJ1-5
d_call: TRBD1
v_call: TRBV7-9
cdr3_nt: TGTGCCAGCAGCCCCGGGACAGGGGGCAAGAACAATCAGCCCCAGCATTTT
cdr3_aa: CASSPGTGGKNNQPQHF

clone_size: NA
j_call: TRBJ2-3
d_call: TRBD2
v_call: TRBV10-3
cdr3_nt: TGTGCCATCAGCGCCTCCGGGGGGAGGAAGGATACGCAGTATTTT
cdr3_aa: CAISASGGRKDTQYF

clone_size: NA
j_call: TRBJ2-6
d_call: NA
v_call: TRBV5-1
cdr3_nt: TGCGCCAGCAGCTTGGAGGCGGGGATTAGGTTCTCGTCTGGGGCCAACGTCCTGACTTTC
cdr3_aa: CASSLEAGIRFSSGANVLTF

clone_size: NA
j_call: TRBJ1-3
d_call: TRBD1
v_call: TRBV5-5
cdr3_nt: TGTGCCAGCAGCCGGACAGGAGGAAACACCATATATTTT
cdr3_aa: CASSRTGGNTIYF

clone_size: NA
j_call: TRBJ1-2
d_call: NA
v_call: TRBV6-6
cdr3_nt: TGTGCCAGCCATGTACAGGCCGCCTATGGCTACACCTTC
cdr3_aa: CASHVQAAYGYTF

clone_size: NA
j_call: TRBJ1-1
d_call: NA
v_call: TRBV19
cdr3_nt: TGTGCCAGTAGTATGGGCGGGGGGAACACTGAAGCTTTCTTT
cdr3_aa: CASSMGGGNTEAFF

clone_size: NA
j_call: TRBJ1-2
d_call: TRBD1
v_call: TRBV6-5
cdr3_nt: TGTGCCAGCAGAGAGACAGGGGTAACTGGCTATGGCTACACCTTC
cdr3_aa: CASRETGVTGYGYTF

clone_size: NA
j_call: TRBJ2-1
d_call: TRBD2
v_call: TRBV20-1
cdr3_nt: TGCAGTGCTAGTGGTGTGGCTAGCGGGAGTCCCCTCAATGAGCAGTTCTTC
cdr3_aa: CSASGVASGSPLNEQFF

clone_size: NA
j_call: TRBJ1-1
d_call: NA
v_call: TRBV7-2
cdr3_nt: TGTGCCAGCAGTTCCGCTACGATGAACACTGAAGCTTTCTTT
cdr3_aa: CASSSATMNTEAFF

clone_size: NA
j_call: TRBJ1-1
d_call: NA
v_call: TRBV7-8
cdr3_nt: TGTGCCAGCAGGATGGGACAGAACACTGAAGCTTTCTTT
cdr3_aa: CASRMGQNTEAFF

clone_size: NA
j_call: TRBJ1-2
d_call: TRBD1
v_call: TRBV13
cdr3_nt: TGTGCCAGCAGCTTCCGACCGGGACAGTGGGATGGCTACACCTTC
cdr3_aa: CASSFRPGQWDGYTF

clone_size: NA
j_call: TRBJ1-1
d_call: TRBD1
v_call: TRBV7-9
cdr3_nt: TGTGCCAGCAGCGTCACAGGGGAAACTGAAGCTTTCTTT
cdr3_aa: CASSVTGETEAFF

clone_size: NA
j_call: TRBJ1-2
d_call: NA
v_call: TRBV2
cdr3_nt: TGTGCCAGCAGTGAAGAGCGGGGTCTCTATGGCTACACCTTC
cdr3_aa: CASSEERGLYGYTF

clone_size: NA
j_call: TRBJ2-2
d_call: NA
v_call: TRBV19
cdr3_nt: TGTGCCAGTAGTTGGACACCAAACACCGGGGAGCTGTTTTTT
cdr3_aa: CASSWTPNTGELFF

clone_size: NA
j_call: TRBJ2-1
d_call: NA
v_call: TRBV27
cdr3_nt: TGTGCCAGCAGTTCCGGGACTCCGCCCTACAATGAGCAGTTCTTC
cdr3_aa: CASSSGTPPYNEQFF

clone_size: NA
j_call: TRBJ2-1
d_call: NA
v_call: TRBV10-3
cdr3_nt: TGTGCCATCAGTGTAGCCAATGAGCAGTTCTTC
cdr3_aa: CAISVANEQFF

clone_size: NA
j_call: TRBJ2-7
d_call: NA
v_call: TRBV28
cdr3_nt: TGTGCCAGCAGTTTTCTCGACGGGGGCGAGCAGTACTTC
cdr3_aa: CASSFLDGGEQYF

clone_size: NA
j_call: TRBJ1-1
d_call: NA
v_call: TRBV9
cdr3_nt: TGTGCCAGCAGCCCACAGGGCGCGTCAAACACTGAAGCTTTCTTT
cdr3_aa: CASSPQGASNTEAFF

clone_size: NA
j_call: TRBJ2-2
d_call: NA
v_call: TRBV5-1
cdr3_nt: TGCGCCAGCAGCTTGGGTCTTAACACCGGGGAGCTGTTTTTT
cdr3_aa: CASSLGLNTGELFF

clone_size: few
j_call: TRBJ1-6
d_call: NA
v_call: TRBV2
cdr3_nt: TGTGCCAGCAGTGTTCGGAGGACGAATTCACCCCTCCACTTT
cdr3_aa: CASSVRRTNSPLHF

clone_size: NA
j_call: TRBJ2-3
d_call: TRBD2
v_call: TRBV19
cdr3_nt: TGTGCCAGTAGACTAGCGGGGGACACAGATACGCAGTATTTT
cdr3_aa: CASRLAGDTDTQYF

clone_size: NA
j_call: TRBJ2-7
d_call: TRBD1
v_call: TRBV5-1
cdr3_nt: TGCGCCAGCAGCTTTAGGGGGCAGGAACTATACGAGCAGTACTTC
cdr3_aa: CASSFRGQELYEQYF

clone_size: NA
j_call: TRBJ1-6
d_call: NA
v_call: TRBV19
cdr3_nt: TGTGCCAGTAGTGACCAGGTAGGGGGTAGTTCACCCCTCCACTTT
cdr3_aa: CASSDQVGGSSPLHF

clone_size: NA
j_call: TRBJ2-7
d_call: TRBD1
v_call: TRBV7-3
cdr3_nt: TGTGCCAGCAGCTTAACCGACAGGGGCGAGCAGTACTTC
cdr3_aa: CASSLTDRGEQYF

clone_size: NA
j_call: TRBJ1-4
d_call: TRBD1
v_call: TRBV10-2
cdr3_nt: TGCGCCAGCACTGACCGGGACAGGGGGCTCTTGGAGGCAACTAATGAAAAACTGTTTTTT
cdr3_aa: CASTDRDRGLLEATNEKLFF

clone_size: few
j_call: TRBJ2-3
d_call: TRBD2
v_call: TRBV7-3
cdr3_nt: TGTGCCAGCAGCTTAACCCCTCTTGGAAGCGGGGGAGCGTCAGATACGCAGTATTTT
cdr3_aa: CASSLTPLGSGGASDTQYF

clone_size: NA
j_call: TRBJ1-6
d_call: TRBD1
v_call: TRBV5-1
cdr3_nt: TGCGCCAGCAGCACCGGGACAGGGGTTCGGTCACCCCTCCACTTT
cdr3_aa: CASSTGTGVRSPLHF

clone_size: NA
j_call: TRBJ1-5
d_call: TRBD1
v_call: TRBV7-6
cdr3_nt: TGTGCCAGCAGCCCCGGACAGGGGCGTGGGAGCAATCAGCCCCAGCATTTT
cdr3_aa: CASSPGQGRGSNQPQHF

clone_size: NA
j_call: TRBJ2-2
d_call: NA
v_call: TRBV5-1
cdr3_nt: TGCGCCAGCAGCTTGGGAGGGTTCGGGACCGGGGAGCTGTTTTTT
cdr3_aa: CASSLGGFGTGELFF

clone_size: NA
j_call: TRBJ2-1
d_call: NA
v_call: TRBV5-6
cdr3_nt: TGTGCCAGCAGCTTGTTGCGGGCTTATCGACATGAGCAGTTCTTC
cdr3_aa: CASSLLRAYRHEQFF